The 10 T cell receptor beta chains given below trace back to one sample, sequenced in a study of naive and memory T cell subsets. The beta constant-region primer was an equimolar mix of two oligonucleotides covering TRBC1 and TRBC2. TCRdb processed the UMI-ligation and nested PCR reads anew with MiXCR; each CDR3 protein has one entry. Here the sample spans roughly 31,000 distinct CDR3 sequences, around 10% being singletons. Input material: effector memory CD4+ T cells from blood. Sample subset: effector memory, CD45RA- CD27-. The receptors come from a human donor in good health.

The genes are TRBV4-1 and TRBJ2-3, with D unclear. The CDR3 contains 18 residues. The ends were cut back, 0 bases at V and 6 bases at J, with 22 bases in the middle. From germline, CDR1 is MGHRA and CDR2 YSYEKL. The chain's CDR3 is CASSQDPPTLRTTDTQYF. CDR3 sequence (DNA): TGCGCCAGCAGCCAAGACCCTCCAACACTTCGCACGACGGATACGCAGTATTTT.

This chain connects TRBV7-9 to TRBJ2-7; D gene uncertain. Germline V lookup: CDR1 SEHNR, CDR2 FQNEAQ (reference sequence). Trimming left V 4 bases short and J 3 bases short, with 10 bases between. The CDR3 has 13 amino acids. In DNA form, the CDR3 reads TGTGCCAGCAGCTCCCCTGGCGGCTACGAGCAGTACTTC. It yields the protein CASSSPGGYEQYF. The full variable domain, rest sourced from reference TRBV7-9 and TRBJ2-7, is DTGVSQNPRHKITKRGQNVTFRCDPISEHNRLYWYRQTLGQGPEFLTYFQNEAQLEKSRLLSDRFSAERPKGSFSTLEIQRTEQGDSAMYLCASSSPGGYEQYFGPGTRLTVT.

This clonotype was counted only a few times. The chain couples TRBV20-1 to TRBJ1-3; tentative D call: TRBD1 (6 bases). The germline CDR1 and CDR2 sequences are DFQATT and SNEGSKA (reference sequence). The CDR3 totals 14 residues. The V gene lost 5 bases and the J gene lost 2 bases, with 13 bases spanning the gap. The CDR3 loop reads CSAPRGGTGNTIYF. In DNA, the CDR3 is TGCAGTGCTCCGAGGGGGGGGACTGGAAACACCATATATTTT.

The chain uses TRBV7-6 and TRBJ2-1, with D unresolved. CDR3 length: 13 amino acids. Trimming removed 5 bases at V and 4 bases at J, with 9 bases between. CDR1 SGHVS and CDR2 FNYEAQ come from the germline V gene. The CDR3: CASSDGSYNEQFF. CDR3 nucleotide sequence: TGTGCCAGCAGCGATGGATCGTACAATGAGCAGTTCTTC. Based on the CDR3 plus reference TRBV7-6 and TRBJ2-1, the full variable domain is GAGVSQSPRYKVTKRGQDVALRCDPISGHVSLYWYRQALGQGPEFLTYFNYEAQQDKSGLPNDRFSAERPEGSISTLTIQRTEQRDSAMYRCASSDGSYNEQFFGPGTRLTVL.

Note on this clonotype: An end of the junction differs from the germline gene, which may be a read error. The rearrangement uses TRBV7-7 and TRBJ2-7; 11 nucleotides align to TRBD1. The CDR3 has 15 amino acids. Germline CDR1 SSHAT, CDR2 FNYEAQ (reference sequence). The CDR3 nucleotides are TGTGCTAGCAGCCTGGGACAGGGGGAATCCTACGAGCAGTACTTC. This gives the protein CASSLGQGESYEQYF.

This clonotype has more than one count but fewer than ten. The genes are TRBV29-1 and TRBJ2-3, with D possibly being TRBD2 (5 bases). V was pared by 4 bases and J by 4 bases, with 12 bases between. Germline lookup yields CDR1 SQVTM and CDR2 ANQGSEA. The CDR3 consists of 13 residues. The CDR3 protein is CSVAGIGADTQYF. The CDR3 DNA sequence: TGCAGCGTTGCGGGAATCGGGGCAGATACGCAGTATTTT.

This clonotype was seen ten or more times. The chain recombines TRBV11-3 with TRBJ2-1, with 11 positions matching TRBD2. J gave up 7 bases and V 5 bases, and 10 bases lay outside the gene matches. CDR1 is SGHNT and CDR2 is YENEEA in the germline V gene. The CDR3 is 16 amino acids. CDR3 protein: CASSATSGGFRNEQFF. In DNA, the CDR3 is TGTGCCAGCAGCGCAACTAGCGGGGGTTTTAGGAATGAGCAGTTCTTC.

The chain is built from TRBV7-9 and TRBJ2-7; D uncertain. CDR1 SEHNR and CDR2 FQNEAQ come from the germline V gene (reference sequence). CDR3 length: 14 residues. Trimming shortened V by 7 bases and J by 2 bases, and 15 bases separated the two germline ends. CDR3 region: CASTPHGYPYEQYF. The CDR3 nucleotides are TGTGCCAGCACCCCCCACGGGTATCCCTACGAGCAGTACTTC.

This clonotype appeared many times. The rearrangement links TRBV12-3 or TRBV12-4 to TRBJ1-3; no clear D. The CDR3 loop spans 14 amino acids. Deletions cut 9 bases from V and 0 bases from J, with 12 bases between. CDR3 region: CASTGDSSGNTIYF. In nucleotides, the CDR3 is TGTGCCAGTACGGGAGACTCCTCTGGAAACACCATATATTTT.

This clonotype was detected ten times or more. The V and J genes are TRBV20-1 and TRBJ2-1, with unresolved D. The CDR3 contains 13 residues. Per the germline V gene, CDR1 is DFQATT and CDR2 is SNEGSKA (reference sequence). The V end lost 3 bases, the J end lost 8 bases, and 14 bases lay between the germline ends. In DNA form, the CDR3 reads TGCAGTGCTAGCACCCCAGTAACGTATGAGCAGTTCTTC. Amino acids: CSASTPVTYEQFF.